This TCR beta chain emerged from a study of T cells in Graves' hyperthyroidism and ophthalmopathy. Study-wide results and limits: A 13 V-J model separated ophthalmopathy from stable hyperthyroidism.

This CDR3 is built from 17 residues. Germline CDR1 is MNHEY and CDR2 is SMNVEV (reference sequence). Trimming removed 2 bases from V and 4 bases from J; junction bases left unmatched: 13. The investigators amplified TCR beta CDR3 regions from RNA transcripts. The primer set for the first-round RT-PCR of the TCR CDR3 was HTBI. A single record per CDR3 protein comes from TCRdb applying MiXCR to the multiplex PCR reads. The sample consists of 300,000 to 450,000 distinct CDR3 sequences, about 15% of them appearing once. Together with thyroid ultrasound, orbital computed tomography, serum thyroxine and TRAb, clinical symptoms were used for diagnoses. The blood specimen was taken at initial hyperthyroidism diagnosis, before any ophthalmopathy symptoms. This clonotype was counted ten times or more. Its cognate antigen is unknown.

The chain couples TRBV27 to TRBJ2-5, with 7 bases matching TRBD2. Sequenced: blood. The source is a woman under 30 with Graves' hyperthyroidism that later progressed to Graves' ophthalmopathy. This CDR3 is CASSLRLRERGLETQYF. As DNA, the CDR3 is TGTGCCAGCAGTTTACGGTTGCGGGAGCGCGGGTTAGAGACCCAGTACTTC.